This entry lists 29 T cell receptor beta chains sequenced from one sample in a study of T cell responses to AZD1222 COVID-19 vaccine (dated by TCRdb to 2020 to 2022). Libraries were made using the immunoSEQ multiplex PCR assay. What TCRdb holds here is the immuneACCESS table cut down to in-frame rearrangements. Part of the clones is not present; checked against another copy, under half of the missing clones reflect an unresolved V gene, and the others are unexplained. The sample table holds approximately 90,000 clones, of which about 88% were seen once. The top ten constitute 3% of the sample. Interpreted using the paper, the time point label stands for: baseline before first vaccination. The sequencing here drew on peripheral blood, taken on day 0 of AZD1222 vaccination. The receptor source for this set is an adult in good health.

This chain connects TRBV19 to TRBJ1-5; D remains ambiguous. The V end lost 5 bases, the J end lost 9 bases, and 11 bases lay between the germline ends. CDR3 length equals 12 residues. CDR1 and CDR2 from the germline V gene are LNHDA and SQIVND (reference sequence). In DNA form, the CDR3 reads TGTGCCAGTAGTGCGATGACCGGGCCCCAGCATTTT. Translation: CASSAMTGPQHF.

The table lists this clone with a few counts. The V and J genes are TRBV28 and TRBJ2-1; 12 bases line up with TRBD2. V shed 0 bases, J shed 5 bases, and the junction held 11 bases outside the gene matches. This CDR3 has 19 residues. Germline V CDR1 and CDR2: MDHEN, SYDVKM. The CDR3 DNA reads TGTGCCAGCAGTTTATGGGCTAGCGGGAGGGATTCTATCCACAATGAGCAGTTCTTC. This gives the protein CASSLWASGRDSIHNEQFF.

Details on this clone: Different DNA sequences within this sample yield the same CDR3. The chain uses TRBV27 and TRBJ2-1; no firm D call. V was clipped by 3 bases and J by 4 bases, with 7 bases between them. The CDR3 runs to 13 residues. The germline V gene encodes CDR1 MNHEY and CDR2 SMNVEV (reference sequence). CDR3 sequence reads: CASSFLGYNEQFF. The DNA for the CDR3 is TGTGCCAGCAGTTTTCTAGGGTACAATGAGCAGTTCTTC.

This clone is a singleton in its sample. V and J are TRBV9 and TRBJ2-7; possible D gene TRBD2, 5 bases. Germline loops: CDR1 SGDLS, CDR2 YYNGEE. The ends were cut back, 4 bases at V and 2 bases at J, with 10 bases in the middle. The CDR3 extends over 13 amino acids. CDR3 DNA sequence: TGTGCCAGCAGCCCCTCCGGGACCTACGAGCAGTACTTC. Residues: CASSPSGTYEQYF.

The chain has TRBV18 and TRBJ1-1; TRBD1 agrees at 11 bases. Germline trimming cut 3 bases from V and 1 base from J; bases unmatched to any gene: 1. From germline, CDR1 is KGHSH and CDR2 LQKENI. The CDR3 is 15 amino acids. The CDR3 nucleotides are TGTGCCAGCTCACCCGGACAGGGGGCGAACACTGAAGCTTTCTTT. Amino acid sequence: CASSPGQGANTEAFF.

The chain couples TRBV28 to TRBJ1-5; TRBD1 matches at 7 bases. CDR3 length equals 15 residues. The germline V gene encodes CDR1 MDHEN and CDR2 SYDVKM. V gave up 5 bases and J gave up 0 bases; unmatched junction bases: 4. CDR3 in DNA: TGTGCCAGCAGTGTGCAGGGGGGTAGCAATCAGCCCCAGCATTTT. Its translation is CASSVQGGSNQPQHF.

The CDR3 nucleotides read TGTGCCAGCAGCCTTCGACAGGGTAGTGCTCACGAGCAGTACTTC. It codes for CASSLRQGSAHEQYF. The chain combines TRBV5-4 with TRBJ2-7, with 7 positions matching TRBD1. Per germline, CDR1 SGHNT and CDR2 YYREEE (reference sequence). The CDR3 has 15 amino acids. After removal of 4 bases from V and 5 bases from J, the junction contained 12 bases not matched to a gene.

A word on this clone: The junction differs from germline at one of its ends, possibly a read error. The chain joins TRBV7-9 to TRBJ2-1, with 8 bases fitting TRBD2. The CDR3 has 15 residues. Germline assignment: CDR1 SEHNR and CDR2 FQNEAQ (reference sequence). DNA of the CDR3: TGTGCCAACAGCTCCTACGGGAGGGGCGTCTATGAGCAGTTCTTC. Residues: CANSSYGRGVYEQFF. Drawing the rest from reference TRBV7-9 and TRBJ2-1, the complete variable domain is DTGVSQNPRHKITKRGQNVTFRCDPISEHNRLYWYRQTLGQGPEFLTYFQNEAQLEKSRLLSDRFSAERPKGSFSTLEIQRTEQGDSAMYLCANSSYGRGVYEQFFGPGTRLTVL.

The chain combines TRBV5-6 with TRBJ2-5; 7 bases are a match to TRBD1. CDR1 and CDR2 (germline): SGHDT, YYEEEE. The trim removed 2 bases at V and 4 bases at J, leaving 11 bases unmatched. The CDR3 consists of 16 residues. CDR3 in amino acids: CASSFPHEGAGETQYF. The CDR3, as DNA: TGTGCCAGCAGCTTCCCTCATGAGGGGGCAGGAGAGACCCAGTACTTC.

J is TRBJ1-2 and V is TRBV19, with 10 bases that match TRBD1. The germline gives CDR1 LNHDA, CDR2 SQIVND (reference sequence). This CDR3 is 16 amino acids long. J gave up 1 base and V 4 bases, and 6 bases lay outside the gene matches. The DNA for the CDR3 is TGTGCCAGTAGTACCAAGACAGGGGGCCTTAACTATGGCTACACCTTC. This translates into CASSTKTGGLNYGYTF.

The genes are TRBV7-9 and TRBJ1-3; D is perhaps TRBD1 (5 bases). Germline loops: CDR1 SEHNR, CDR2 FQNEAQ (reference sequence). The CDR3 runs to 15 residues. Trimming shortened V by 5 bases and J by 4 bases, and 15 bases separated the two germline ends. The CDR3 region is CASSTRDERGNTIYF. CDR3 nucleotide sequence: TGTGCCAGCAGCACCAGGGACGAGCGCGGAAACACCATATATTTT.

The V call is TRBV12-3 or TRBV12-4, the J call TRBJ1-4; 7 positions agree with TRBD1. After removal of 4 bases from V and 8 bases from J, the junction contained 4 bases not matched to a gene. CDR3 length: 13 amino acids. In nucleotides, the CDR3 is TGTGCCAGCAGTTCCAGGGGGTGGGAAAAACTGTTTTTT. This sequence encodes CASSSRGWEKLFF.

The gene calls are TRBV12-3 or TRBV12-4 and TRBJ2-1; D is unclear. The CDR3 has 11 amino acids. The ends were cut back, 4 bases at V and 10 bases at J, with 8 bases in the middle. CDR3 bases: TGTGCCAGCAGTTCCCTCCACGAGCAGTTCTTC. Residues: CASSSLHEQFF.

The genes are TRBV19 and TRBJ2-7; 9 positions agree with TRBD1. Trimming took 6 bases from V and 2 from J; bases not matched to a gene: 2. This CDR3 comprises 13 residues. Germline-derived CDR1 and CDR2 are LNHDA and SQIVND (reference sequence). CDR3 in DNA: TGTGCCAGTAGGGGGACAGGGCCCTACGAGCAGTACTTC. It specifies CASRGTGPYEQYF.

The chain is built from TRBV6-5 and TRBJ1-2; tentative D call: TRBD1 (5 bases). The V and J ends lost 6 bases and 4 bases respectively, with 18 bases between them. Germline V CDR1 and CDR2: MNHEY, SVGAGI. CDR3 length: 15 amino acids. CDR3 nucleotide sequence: TGTGCCAGCAGCGCACAGGAGGGCGGCGGCTATGGCTACACCTTC. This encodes CASSAQEGGGYGYTF.

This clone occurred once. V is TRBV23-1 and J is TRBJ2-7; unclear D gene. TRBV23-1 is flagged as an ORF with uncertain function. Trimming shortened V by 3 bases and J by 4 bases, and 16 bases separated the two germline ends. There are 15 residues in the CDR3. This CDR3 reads CASSQWTSLEYEQYF. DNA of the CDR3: TGCGCCAGCAGTCAGTGGACGTCGCTGGAGTACGAGCAGTACTTC.

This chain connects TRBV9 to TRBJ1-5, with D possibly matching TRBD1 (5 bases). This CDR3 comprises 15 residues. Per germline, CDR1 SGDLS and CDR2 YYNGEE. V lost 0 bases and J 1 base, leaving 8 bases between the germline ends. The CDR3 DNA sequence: TGTGCCAGCAGCGTAGGTCGGGACAGCAATCAGCCCCAGCATTTT. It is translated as CASSVGRDSNQPQHF. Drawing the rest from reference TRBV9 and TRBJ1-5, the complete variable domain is DSGVTQTPKHLITATGQRVTLRCSPRSGDLSVYWYQQSLDQGLQFLIQYYNGEERAKGNILERFSAQQFPDLHSELNLSSLELGDSALYFCASSVGRDSNQPQHFGDGTRLSIL.

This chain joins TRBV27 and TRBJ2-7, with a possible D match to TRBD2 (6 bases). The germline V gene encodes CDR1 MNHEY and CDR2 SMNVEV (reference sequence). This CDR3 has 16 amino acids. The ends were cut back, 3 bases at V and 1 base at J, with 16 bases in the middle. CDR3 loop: CASSFRLASVSYEQYF. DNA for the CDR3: TGTGCCAGCAGTTTCAGGTTGGCTAGCGTATCCTACGAGCAGTACTTC.

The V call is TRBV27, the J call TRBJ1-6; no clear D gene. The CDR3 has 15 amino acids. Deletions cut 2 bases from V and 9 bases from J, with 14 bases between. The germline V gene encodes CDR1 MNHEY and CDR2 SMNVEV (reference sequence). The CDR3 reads CASSLGGGKGSPLHF. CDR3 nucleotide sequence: TGTGCCAGCAGTTTAGGTGGCGGGAAGGGTTCACCCCTCCACTTT.

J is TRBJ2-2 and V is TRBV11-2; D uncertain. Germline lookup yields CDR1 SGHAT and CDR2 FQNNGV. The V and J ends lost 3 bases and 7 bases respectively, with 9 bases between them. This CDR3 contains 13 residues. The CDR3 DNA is TGTGCCAGCAGCTTTCAGGCTCTCGGGGAGCTGTTTTTT. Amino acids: CASSFQALGELFF.

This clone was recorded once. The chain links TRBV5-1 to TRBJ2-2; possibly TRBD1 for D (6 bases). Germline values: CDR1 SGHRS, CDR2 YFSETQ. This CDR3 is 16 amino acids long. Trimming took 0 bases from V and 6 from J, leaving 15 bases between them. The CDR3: CASSLGTGTFSGELFF. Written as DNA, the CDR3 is TGCGCCAGCAGCTTGGGTACCGGGACATTTTCCGGGGAGCTGTTTTTT.

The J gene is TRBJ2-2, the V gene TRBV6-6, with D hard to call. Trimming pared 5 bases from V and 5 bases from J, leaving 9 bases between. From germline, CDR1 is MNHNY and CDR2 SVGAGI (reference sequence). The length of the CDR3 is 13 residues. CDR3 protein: CASSRPLTGELFF. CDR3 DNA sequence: TGTGCCAGCAGTAGACCTTTAACCGGGGAGCTGTTTTTT.

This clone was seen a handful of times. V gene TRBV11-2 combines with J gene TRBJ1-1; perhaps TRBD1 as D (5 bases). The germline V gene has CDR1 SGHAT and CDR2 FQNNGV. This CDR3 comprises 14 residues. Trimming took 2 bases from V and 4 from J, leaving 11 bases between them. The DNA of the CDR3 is TGTGCCAGCAGCTTAACTCGGGGGGGCACTGAAGCTTTCTTT. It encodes CASSLTRGGTEAFF.

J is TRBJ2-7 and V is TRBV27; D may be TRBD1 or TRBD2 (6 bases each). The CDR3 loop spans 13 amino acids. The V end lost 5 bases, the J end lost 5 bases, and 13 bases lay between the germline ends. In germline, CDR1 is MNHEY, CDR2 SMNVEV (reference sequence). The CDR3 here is CASSHPGADEQYF. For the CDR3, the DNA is TGTGCCAGCAGTCACCCGGGGGCGGACGAGCAGTACTTC.

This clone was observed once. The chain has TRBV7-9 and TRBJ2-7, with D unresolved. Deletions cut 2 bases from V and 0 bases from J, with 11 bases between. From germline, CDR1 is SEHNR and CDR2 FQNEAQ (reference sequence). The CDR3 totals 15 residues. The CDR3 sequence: CASSLTALSSYEQYF. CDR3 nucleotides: TGTGCCAGCAGCTTAACGGCTCTAAGCTCCTACGAGCAGTACTTC.

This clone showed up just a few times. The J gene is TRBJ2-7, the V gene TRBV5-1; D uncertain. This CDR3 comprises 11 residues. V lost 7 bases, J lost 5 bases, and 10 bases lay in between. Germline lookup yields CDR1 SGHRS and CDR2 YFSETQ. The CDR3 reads CASQDRNEQYF. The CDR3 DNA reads TGCGCCAGCCAGGACCGGAACGAGCAGTACTTC. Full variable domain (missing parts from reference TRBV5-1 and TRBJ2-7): KAGVTQTPRYLIKTRGQQVTLSCSPISGHRSVSWYQQTPGQGLQFLFEYFSETQRNKGNFPGRFSGRQFSNSRSEMNVSTLELGDSALYLCASQDRNEQYFGPGTRLTVT.

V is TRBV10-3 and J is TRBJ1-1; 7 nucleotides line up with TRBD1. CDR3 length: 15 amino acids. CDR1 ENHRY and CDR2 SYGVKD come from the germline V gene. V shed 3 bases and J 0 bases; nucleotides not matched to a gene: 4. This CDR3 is CAISDPGQVNTEAFF. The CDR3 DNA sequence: TGTGCCATCAGTGACCCCGGACAGGTGAACACTGAAGCTTTCTTT.

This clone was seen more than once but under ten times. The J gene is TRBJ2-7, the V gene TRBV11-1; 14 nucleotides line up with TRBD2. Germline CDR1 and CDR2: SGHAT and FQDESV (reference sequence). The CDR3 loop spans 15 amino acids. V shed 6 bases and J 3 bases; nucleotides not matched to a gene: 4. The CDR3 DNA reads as TGTGCCAGCAGAAAGGGGACTAGCGGGGGCTACGAGCAGTACTTC. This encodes CASRKGTSGGYEQYF.

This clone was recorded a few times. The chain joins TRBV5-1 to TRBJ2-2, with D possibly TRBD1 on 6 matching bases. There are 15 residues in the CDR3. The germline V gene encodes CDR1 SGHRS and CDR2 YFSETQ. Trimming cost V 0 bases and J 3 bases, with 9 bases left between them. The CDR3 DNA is TGCGCCAGCAGCTTGGCTCAGGGGTACACCGGGGAGCTGTTTTTT. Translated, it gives CASSLAQGYTGELFF.